The source of this T cell receptor beta chain is a study of regulatory T cells in long-lasting Graves disease. As to time point: persistent/refractory GD, antithyroid drugs over 5 years with positive TRAb. RNA extracted from PBMCs served as the sequencing template. This clonotype was counted at least ten times. Relying on iRepertoire HTBI primers and Arm-PCR of CDR3 regions, the team built TCR beta libraries. TCRdb recomputed calls from the multiplex PCR reads with MiXCR, one row per CDR3 protein. Here the sample spans some 330,000 distinct CDR3 sequences, approximately 25% being singletons. Germline CDR1 and CDR2: SGHAT and FQNNGV. The CDR3 extends over 15 amino acids. Trimming took 3 bases from V and 2 from J; bases not matched to a gene: 6.

The chain employs TRBV11-2 and TRBJ2-5, with 7 bases matching TRBD1. The source of this sequence is a woman in her thirties or forties with Graves disease. Sequenced material: peripheral blood mononuclear cells (PBMCs), taken when the disease was refractory, from a patient treated with antithyroid drugs. As DNA, the CDR3 is TGTGCCAGCAGCTTGACCGGGACAGCTCAAGAGACCCAGTACTTC. It encodes CASSLTGTAQETQYF.